This TCR beta chain was identified in a study of beta chain features in type 1 diabetes. Across the whole study: Examination covered some 99,000,000 sorted cells spanning all samples.

The isolated RNA, all of it, was reverse transcribed, so expressed TCRB transcripts were what got sequenced. The data were produced by immunoSEQ multiplex PCR, yet TCRdb's version contains in-frame clones alone and is incomplete. The sample has 300,000 to 450,000 clones, 15% to 20% seen once. Regarding this clone: What it binds is unknown.

Study-wide points: A potential PCR bias toward shorter templates would be equal in patient and control samples. Insertions at VDJ junctions were less frequent in type 1 diabetes patients. These patients also deleted more nucleotides at the same junctions.

The V gene's germline CDR1 is SNHLY and CDR2 FYNNEI. The CDR3 is made up of 14 amino acids. The V gene end was trimmed by 6 bases and the J gene end by 6 bases; junction bases not matched to a gene: 8. This receptor was taken from a woman aged 18-29 years in good health. Material for sequencing was naive CD4+ T cells from blood. The gene calls are TRBV2 and TRBJ1-5; TRBD1 aligns across 7 bases. This chain's CDR3 is CASSPDRVGQPQHF. CDR3 DNA: TGTGCCAGCAGCCCTGACAGGGTTGGTCAGCCCCAGCATTTT. Full variable domain (outside the CDR3, taken from reference TRBV2 and TRBJ1-5): EPEVTQTPSHQVTQMGQEVILRCVPISNHLYFYWYRQILGQKVEFLVSFYNNEISEKSEIFDDQFSVERPDGSNFTLKIRSTKLEDSAMYFCASSPDRVGQPQHFGDGTRLSIL.